This T cell receptor (beta chain) derives from a study of response to subunit inactivated influenza vaccine. V lost 4 bases and J lost 6, with 16 bases in between. CDR3 length equals 14 residues. The germline gives CDR1 DFQATT, CDR2 SNEGSKA (reference sequence). TCRdb recomputed calls from the RT-PCR reads with MiXCR, one row per CDR3 protein. The table lists 500,000 to 550,000 distinct CDR3 sequences, 6.5% to 8% of them singletons, with around 13% in the top ten. The chain uses TRBV20-1 and TRBJ2-1, with D perhaps TRBD2 (5 bases). The source of this sequence is a man between 50 and 70 years old who received an inactivated influenza vaccine. The sequencing used PBMCs from blood, collected 23 to 25 months after vaccination. CDR3 sequence: CSAKEYTSRNEQFF. CDR3 DNA: TGCAGTGCTAAAGAATACACTAGTCGCAATGAGCAGTTCTTC.